This T cell receptor beta chain was identified during a study of PD-1 and CTLA-4 blockade in melanoma. Trimming took 3 bases from V and 3 from J; bases not matched to a gene: 5. This CDR3 comprises 15 residues. Germline V gene data show CDR1 as LNHDA and CDR2 as SQIVND (reference sequence). Sequencing was performed with immunoSEQ multiplex PCR; in TCRdb, only in-frame clones are kept and a portion is missing. Here the sample spans more than 25,000 clones, about 89% being singletons. The gene calls are TRBV19 and TRBJ2-7; TRBD1 agrees at 10 bases. The sample was CD8+ T cells from peripheral blood, taken before anti-PD-1 treatment. The receptor comes from a human donor with melanoma. The chain's CDR3 is CASSMATGGFYEQYF. The CDR3 nucleotides are TGTGCCAGTAGTATGGCGACAGGGGGCTTCTACGAGCAGTACTTC.